These 30 T cell receptor beta chains came from one sample sequenced in a study of cytomegalovirus exposure and HLA in healthy donors. The repertoire was sequenced with immunoSEQ multiplex PCR; TCRdb's copy has only in-frame clones and lacks some. This sample yields 150,000 to 200,000 clones, of which 96% are seen a single time; more than 0.7% belongs to the top ten. Sequencing used PBMCs. Receptors originate from a young woman in good health and CMV-seronegative.

V is TRBV19 and J is TRBJ1-1; D ambiguous. The CDR3 sequence is 16 residues long. Looked up from germline, CDR1 is LNHDA and CDR2 is SQIVND (reference sequence). Trimming removed 7 bases from V and 0 bases from J, with 18 bases in between. The CDR3 DNA is TGTGCCAGTAAGGTGGCAAAGAGGGCTATGAACACTGAAGCTTTCTTT. It translates to CASKVAKRAMNTEAFF. Full variable domain (missing parts from reference TRBV19 and TRBJ1-1): DGGITQSPKYLFRKEGQNVTLSCEQNLNHDAMYWYRQDPGQGLRLIYYSQIVNDFQKGDIAEGYSVSREKKESFPLTVTSAQKNPTAFYLCASKVAKRAMNTEAFFGQGTRLTVV.

J is TRBJ1-1 and V is TRBV4-1; D gene uncertain. V was cut by 5 bases and J by 3 bases, with 13 bases left in between. Per the germline V gene, CDR1 is MGHRA and CDR2 is YSYEKL. This CDR3 spans 14 amino acids. The CDR3 coding sequence is TGCGCCAGCAGCACGACTTGGAGGGACACTGAAGCTTTCTTT. Protein product: CASSTTWRDTEAFF.

The V call is TRBV18, the J call TRBJ2-3, with TRBD2 matching 10 bases. CDR3 size: 16 residues. Germline trimming cut 3 bases from V and 2 bases from J; bases unmatched to any gene: 5. Germline CDR1 and CDR2: KGHSH and LQKENI. The DNA of the CDR3 is TGTGCCAGCTCACCTAGCGGGGGGCGTGCCACAGATACGCAGTATTTT. Its translation is CASSPSGGRATDTQYF.

The gene calls are TRBV4-1 and TRBJ1-1, with no clear D. Germline CDR1 and CDR2: MGHRA and YSYEKL. The CDR3 consists of 16 residues. The V end lost 1 base, the J end lost 3 bases, and 15 bases lay between the germline ends. CDR3 protein: CASSQGPTPGYTEAFF. CDR3 coding DNA: TGCGCCAGCAGCCAAGGCCCAACCCCCGGGTACACTGAAGCTTTCTTT.

V and J are TRBV30 and TRBJ2-1; 13 bases map to TRBD2. This CDR3 comprises 13 residues. The germline V gene encodes CDR1 GTSNPN and CDR2 SVGIG (reference sequence). Trimming cost V 7 bases and J 5 bases; bases outside gene matches: 2. CDR3 bases: TGTGCCTTACTAGCGGGGGGGCACAATGAGCAGTTCTTC. This encodes CALLAGGHNEQFF.

This chain links TRBV4-2 with TRBJ1-3; 7 nucleotides line up with TRBD1. The CDR3 length is 18 residues. Germline trimming cut 1 base from V and 0 bases from J; bases unmatched to any gene: 9. Germline values: CDR1 LGHNA, CDR2 YNFKEQ. CDR3 amino acids: CASSQAPLRGISGNTIYF. The CDR3 DNA reads TGTGCCAGCAGCCAAGCTCCCCTCAGGGGGATCTCTGGAAACACCATATATTTT.

V usage is TRBV13 and J usage is TRBJ2-3; D possibly corresponds to TRBD1 (5 bases). The CDR3 covers 12 residues. Trimming left V 4 bases short and J 5 bases short, with 7 bases between. The germline gives CDR1 PRHDT, CDR2 FYEKMQ (reference sequence). DNA for the CDR3: TGTGCCAGCAGCTCCAGGGAAGATACGCAGTATTTT. Its protein is CASSSREDTQYF.

This sequence joins TRBV6-1 and TRBJ2-6, with D perhaps TRBD2 (5 bases). Germline V CDR1 and CDR2: MNHNS, SASEGT. This CDR3 has 15 residues. The V and J ends lost 8 bases and 0 bases respectively, with 11 bases between them. CDR3 residues: CASGSSISGANVLTF. As DNA, the CDR3 is TGTGCCAGCGGGAGCTCCATCTCTGGGGCCAACGTCCTGACTTTC.

The genes are TRBV6-5 and TRBJ2-2, with 7 bases matching TRBD1. The CDR3 extends over 16 amino acids. CDR1 MNHEY and CDR2 SVGAGI come from the germline V gene. With V trimmed by 3 bases and J by 1 base, 5 bases remained unmatched. The CDR3 is CASSYLDRLNTGELFF. CDR3 sequence (DNA): TGTGCCAGCAGTTATTTGGACAGGCTGAACACCGGGGAGCTGTTTTTT.

The chain combines TRBV30 with TRBJ2-5; 8 bases map to TRBD2. With V trimmed by 0 bases and J by 1 base, 1 base remained unmatched. Germline CDR1 and CDR2: GTSNPN and SVGIG (reference sequence). The CDR3 spans 14 residues. In DNA, the CDR3 is TGTGCCTGGAGTGTCGGGAGGGCCCAAGAGACCCAGTACTTC. Amino acid sequence: CAWSVGRAQETQYF.

V and J are TRBV4-3 and TRBJ2-3; 11 bases are shared with TRBD2. CDR3 size: 19 residues. The junction had 9 bases not matched to a gene; V was cut back by 0 bases and J by 1 base. Germline V gene sequence: CDR1 LGHNA, CDR2 YSLEER. The CDR3 DNA reads as TGCGCCAGCAGCCAAGAGTATGGCCTAGCGGGGGGACGCACAGATACGCAGTATTTT. Its protein is CASSQEYGLAGGRTDTQYF.

The V and J genes are TRBV19 and TRBJ2-3; tentative D call: TRBD2 (5 bases). CDR1 is LNHDA, CDR2 SQIVND, per germline (reference sequence). The CDR3 has 14 residues. V lost 5 bases and J lost 0, with 9 bases in between. The CDR3 protein is CASSARTSTDTQYF. The CDR3 nucleotides are TGTGCCAGTAGTGCCAGGACTAGCACAGATACGCAGTATTTT.

The rearrangement joins TRBV19 to TRBJ1-2; 8 bases are shared with TRBD1. V dropped 6 bases and J dropped 4; count of bases not matched to a gene: 7. Germline values: CDR1 LNHDA, CDR2 SQIVND (reference sequence). The CDR3 totals 14 residues. CDR3: CASSGQGEGYGYTF. The CDR3 DNA follows: TGTGCCAGTAGCGGACAGGGTGAAGGCTATGGCTACACCTTC.

This rearrangement joins TRBV2 to TRBJ2-7; D is unclear. Trimming stripped 7 bases from V and 3 bases from J, with 10 bases between. The CDR3 covers 12 residues. Germline V gives CDR1 SNHLY, CDR2 FYNNEI. CDR3 amino acids: CASTKDNYEQYF. CDR3 coding DNA: TGTGCCAGCACCAAAGACAACTACGAGCAGTACTTC. The variable domain in full, completed from reference TRBV2 and TRBJ2-7, reads EPEVTQTPSHQVTQMGQEVILRCVPISNHLYFYWYRQILGQKVEFLVSFYNNEISEKSEIFDDQFSVERPDGSNFTLKIRSTKLEDSAMYFCASTKDNYEQYFGPGTRLTVT.

V is TRBV2 and J is TRBJ1-1; 8 bases line up with TRBD1. V was pared by 6 bases and J by 5 bases, with 5 bases of the junction left unmatched. CDR1 and CDR2 (germline): SNHLY, FYNNEI. CDR3 size: 13 residues. The CDR3 DNA reads as TGTGCCAGCAGCGGACAGGGTATTACTGAAGCTTTCTTT. Translating gives CASSGQGITEAFF.

The chain is built from TRBV18 and TRBJ2-3; the match to TRBD2 covers 8 bases. Germline CDR1 reads KGHSH; CDR2 reads LQKENI. The CDR3 runs to 16 residues. V was pared by 3 bases and J by 2 bases, with 7 bases of the junction left unmatched. CDR3 loop: CASSPKTSGSTDTQYF. CDR3 DNA: TGTGCCAGCTCACCTAAAACTAGCGGTTCCACAGATACGCAGTATTTT.

This chain joins TRBV19 and TRBJ1-4; 7 bases agree with TRBD1. This CDR3 region has 14 residues. Trimming cost V 6 bases and J 3 bases; bases outside gene matches: 4. In germline, CDR1 is LNHDA, CDR2 SQIVND (reference sequence). This CDR3 reads CASSYTGANEKLFF. The CDR3 coding sequence is TGTGCCAGTAGCTACACAGGGGCTAATGAAAAACTGTTTTTT.

The chain carries TRBV18 and TRBJ1-2; D not resolved. The CDR3 spans 14 residues. The V end was cut by 5 bases, the J end by 0 bases, with 10 bases between. CDR1 is KGHSH and CDR2 is LQKENI in the germline V gene. CDR3 residues: CASSSDGTNYGYTF. In nucleotides, the CDR3 is TGTGCCAGCTCATCGGACGGGACTAACTATGGCTACACCTTC.

Remarks on this clone: Other DNA sequences of this sample code for an identical CDR3. The V and J genes are TRBV6-5 and TRBJ1-4; weak D call: TRBD1 (6 bases). Between the trimmed V and J ends, which lost 5 bases and 2 bases, there was a span of 9 bases. Germline V gives CDR1 MNHEY, CDR2 SVGAGI. CDR3 length: 14 residues. This chain's CDR3 is CASSRTGTNEKLFF. CDR3 coding DNA: TGTGCCAGCAGTCGAACAGGGACTAATGAAAAACTGTTTTTT.

This sequence joins TRBV7-2 and TRBJ2-7, with 12 bases aligning to TRBD2. The CDR3 consists of 15 residues. V was clipped by 3 bases and J by 6 bases; unmatched bases: 6. Per germline, CDR1 SGHTA and CDR2 FQGNSA. The CDR3 protein is CASSFLAGGPGEQYF. CDR3 nucleotide sequence: TGTGCCAGCAGCTTCCTAGCGGGGGGGCCGGGCGAGCAGTACTTC.

This rearrangement joins TRBV5-8 to TRBJ2-3; 7 bases line up with TRBD2. The junction had 8 bases not matched to a gene; V was cut back by 4 bases and J by 3 bases. Germline CDR1 and CDR2: SGHTS and YDEGEE. CDR3 length equals 15 residues. The CDR3 sequence: CASSPGGGWTDTQYF. CDR3 nucleotide sequence: TGTGCCAGCAGCCCGGGCGGGGGTTGGACAGATACGCAGTATTTT.

This chain connects TRBV29-1 to TRBJ1-1, with TRBD1 matching 7 bases. CDR3 length: 15 residues. Germline CDR1 reads SQVTM; CDR2 reads ANQGSEA. Trimming removed 3 bases from V and 11 bases from J; junction bases left unmatched: 18. This chain's CDR3 is CSVESHWDSPPGAFF. Written as DNA, the CDR3 is TGCAGCGTTGAGTCCCATTGGGACAGTCCCCCGGGTGCTTTCTTT.

The rearrangement uses TRBV5-6 and TRBJ2-1; no reliable D call. Per germline, CDR1 SGHDT and CDR2 YYEEEE. The CDR3 is 11 amino acids. With 1 base removed from V and 6 bases from J, the gap between germline ends came to 2 bases. Written as DNA, the CDR3 is TGTGCCAGCAGCTTGCTCAATGAGCAGTTCTTC. This codes for CASSLLNEQFF.

V and J are TRBV4-2 and TRBJ1-2, with 8 nucleotides matching TRBD1. V was pared by 4 bases and J by 2 bases, with 6 bases of the junction left unmatched. This CDR3 comprises 15 residues. Looked up from germline, CDR1 is LGHNA and CDR2 is YNFKEQ. In nucleotides, the CDR3 is TGTGCCAGCAGCCCAGGACAGGGCGCCAACTATGGCTACACCTTC. It yields the protein CASSPGQGANYGYTF.

The chain combines TRBV13 with TRBJ2-7; the D is unclear. CDR3 length: 14 amino acids. V was cut by 0 bases and J by 7 bases, with 13 bases left in between. CDR1 is PRHDT and CDR2 is FYEKMQ in the germline V gene (reference sequence). The CDR3 bases are TGTGCCAGCAGCTTAGGCGGAGATCTACGAGAGCAGTACTTC. Translation: CASSLGGDLREQYF.

The chain is built from TRBV2 and TRBJ1-6; perhaps TRBD1 as D (5 bases). Germline CDR1 reads SNHLY; CDR2 reads FYNNEI. V was shortened by 8 bases and J by 7 bases, with 12 bases between the two germline ends. The CDR3 runs to 13 residues. The DNA of the CDR3 is TGTGCCAGCGGGCGAGACAGCAATTCACCCCTCCACTTT. Residues: CASGRDSNSPLHF.

The chain uses TRBV2 and TRBJ1-3; 7 bases align to TRBD1. J gave up 0 bases and V 6 bases, and 26 bases lay outside the gene matches. This CDR3 is 22 amino acids long. Germline V CDR1 and CDR2: SNHLY, FYNNEI. CDR3 amino acids: CASSRRQGVQRGARLSGNTIYF. The CDR3 region has the DNA TGTGCCAGCAGCCGGCGACAGGGCGTCCAGCGCGGGGCGAGACTCTCTGGAAACACCATATATTTT. The whole variable domain, remainder taken from reference TRBV2 and TRBJ1-3, is EPEVTQTPSHQVTQMGQEVILRCVPISNHLYFYWYRQILGQKVEFLVSFYNNEISEKSEIFDDQFSVERPDGSNFTLKIRSTKLEDSAMYFCASSRRQGVQRGARLSGNTIYFGEGSWLTVV.

The chain carries TRBV18 and TRBJ1-2; 8 positions match TRBD1. In germline, CDR1 is KGHSH, CDR2 LQKENI. V shed 2 bases and J 8 bases; nucleotides not matched to a gene: 7. This CDR3 is 14 amino acids long. The chain's CDR3 is CASSPVQGVDGYTF. The DNA for the CDR3 is TGTGCCAGCTCACCAGTACAGGGGGTCGACGGCTACACCTTC.

The J gene is TRBJ2-5, the V gene TRBV14; D perhaps matches TRBD1 (5 bases). The CDR3 length is 16 residues. Germline CDR1 and CDR2: SGHDN and FVKESK. With 1 base removed from V and 5 bases from J, the gap between germline ends came to 17 bases. The chain's CDR3 is CASSQGAYRSRETQYF. The CDR3 nucleotides read TGTGCCAGCAGCCAAGGCGCTTACAGGAGTCGGGAGACCCAGTACTTC.

The chain uses TRBV29-1 and TRBJ2-5; TRBD2 aligns across 7 bases. Germline-derived CDR1 and CDR2 are SQVTM and ANQGSEA. This CDR3 has 15 amino acids. The V and J ends lost 6 bases and 1 base, in that order; junction bases with no gene match: 11. The CDR3: CSVWARAGVQETQYF. For the CDR3, the DNA is TGCAGCGTATGGGCCCGGGCGGGGGTCCAAGAGACCCAGTACTTC. Complete variable domain (other parts from reference TRBV29-1 and TRBJ2-5): SAVISQKPSRDICQRGTSLTIQCQVDSQVTMMFWYRQQPGQSLTLIATANQGSEATYESGFVIDKFPISRPNLTFSTLTVSNMSPEDSSIYLCSVWARAGVQETQYFGPGTRLLVL.